This record covers a single TCR beta chain. Germline V gene data show CDR1 as SGHNT and CDR2 as YENEEA. The CDR3 sequence is 14 residues long. Trimming took off 2 bases at V and 5 bases at J, with 10 bases between the two ends. The record originates from a study of shared clonotypes between healthy human individuals. Method: immunoSEQ multiplex PCR; TCRdb's copy keeps in-frame clones and lacks some. The repertoire consists of 1,400,000 or so clones, with around 98.5% occurring once and the leading ten covering 0.36%. The study drew all its donors from Caucasian adults living in Nashville, Tennessee. The clonotype originates from a man younger than 45 in good health. The specimen was naive CD4+ T cells sorted from blood. Subset indicated: CD45RA+ positively selected. The chain has TRBV11-3 and TRBJ2-1; D may be TRBD2 (5 bases). CDR3 amino acids: CASSLRGIDNEQFF. The DNA of the CDR3 is TGTGCCAGCAGCTTACGGGGAATAGACAATGAGCAGTTCTTC.